This record covers a single T cell receptor (beta chain). The antigen remains undetermined. The record originates from a study of cytomegalovirus exposure and HLA in healthy donors. Overall study findings and caveats: The tendency of first-cohort TCR clusters to co-occur in the 120 or so validation repertoires was the finding of a later analysis.

The ends were cut back, 8 bases at V and 3 bases at J, with 13 bases in the middle. This CDR3 is built from 13 residues. CDR1 and CDR2 from the germline V gene are LNHNV and YYDKDF (reference sequence). Libraries were prepared by immunoSEQ multiplex PCR; TCRdb keeps only in-frame clonotypes and omits some of them. This sample carries some 170,000 clones, 80% to 85% of them seen once, and the ten largest clones take roughly 10%. The V gene is TRBV15, the J gene TRBJ1-2, with D unclear. This receptor was taken from a man aged 25 to 45 in good health and CMV-seropositive. The sample was PBMCs. The CDR3 sequence: CATEEGYDYGYTF. As DNA, the CDR3 is TGTGCCACCGAGGAAGGTTACGACTATGGCTACACCTTC.